This TCR beta chain was found in a study of control samples from healthy donors and cancer patients (dated by TCRdb to the early 2020s). The germline V gene specifies SGDLS as CDR1 and YYNGEE as CDR2. Measured from the cysteine to the phenylalanine, the CDR3 is 15 residues long. Left in the record is the CDR3 DNA by itself, 45 bases read in frame from the first base. The junction shows trimming of 4 bases on V and 5 bases on J, and the gene matches do not reach 7 bases of it. About this clone: Its antigen target is currently unknown. Base quality data are lacking; no much larger clone is found one base away.

Preparation of the library involved the immunoSEQ multiplex PCR assay. TCRdb took this table from immuneACCESS and kept in-frame rearrangements with V and J called. Such tables lack part of the clones; where checked against another copy, unresolved V genes explain under half of the gap, and the rest is unexplained. The sample profile shows some 120,000 clones; 80% to 90% of them were found once. The ten biggest clones cover less than 1.5% of the sample. The receptor was derived from a woman in her 50s with colorectal cancer. Material for sequencing was PBMCs. Recombination connected TRBV9 to TRBJ2-1, with 9 bases in between that match TRBD2. CDR3 region: CASSTDGLAHNEQFF. The sequenced DNA is TGTGCCAGCAGCACTGACGGACTAGCGCACAATGAGCAGTTCTTC.